Shown below are 30 T cell receptor beta chains from a single sample sequenced in a study of identifying expanded T cells in peripheral blood (dated by TCRdb to the late 2010s). The library came from the immunoSEQ multiplex PCR assay. TCRdb stores this immuneACCESS table with in-frame sequences only. Part of the clones is absent; in the studies checked, under half of the shortfall reflects unresolved V genes, and no reason is known for the rest. Within this sample are tens of thousands of clones, with 84% of them counted one time only. Of the sample, roughly a fifth falls within the top ten clones. The specimen was blood. These receptors were collected from a person aged 18 to 70 in good health.

The chain recombines TRBV6-6 with TRBJ2-1; no firm D call. This CDR3 contains 12 residues. Germline V gives CDR1 MNHNY, CDR2 SVGAGI (reference sequence). Deletions cut 6 bases from V and 5 bases from J, with 8 bases between. The CDR3 DNA reads as TGTGCCAGCAGCGCGGCGGACAATGAGCAGTTCTTC. It codes for CASSAADNEQFF.

The chain couples TRBV28 to TRBJ1-1; D is unclear. Trimming left V 6 bases short and J 3 bases short, with 14 bases between. Germline CDR1 is MDHEN and CDR2 is SYDVKM. The length of the CDR3 is 14 residues. As DNA, the CDR3 is TGTGCCAGCAGATCACACTTAAGGGACACTGAAGCTTTCTTT. Translated, it gives CASRSHLRDTEAFF.

The genes are TRBV5-4 and TRBJ2-1; D may correspond to TRBD1 or TRBD2 (5 bases each). CDR1 is SGHNT, CDR2 YYREEE, per germline (reference sequence). V lost 3 bases to trimming and J lost 7 bases, with 20 bases between them. The CDR3 is 16 amino acids. This CDR3 reads CASSWGSRDGSNEQFF. DNA for the CDR3: TGTGCCAGCAGCTGGGGCAGCCGGGACGGATCGAATGAGCAGTTCTTC.

This chain links TRBV29-1 with TRBJ2-7; 9 bases map to TRBD1. The V gene's germline CDR1 is SQVTM and CDR2 ANQGSEA. The CDR3 runs 15 residues. The J segment lost 3 bases and the V segment lost 0 bases, leaving 6 bases of the junction unmatched. CDR3 in amino acids: CSVEDPDRGNYEQYF. In DNA, the CDR3 is TGCAGCGTTGAAGATCCTGACAGGGGGAACTACGAGCAGTACTTC.

The J gene is TRBJ1-1, the V gene TRBV30; D perhaps matches TRBD1 (6 bases). This CDR3 spans 13 amino acids. Germline loops: CDR1 GTSNPN, CDR2 SVGIG (reference sequence). V lost 3 bases and J 4 bases, leaving 12 bases between the germline ends. The CDR3 nucleotides read TGTGCCTGGAGAGCTGGACAGACCACTGAAGCTTTCTTT. It codes for CAWRAGQTTEAFF. Based on the CDR3 plus reference TRBV30 and TRBJ1-1, the full variable domain is SQTIHQWPATLVQPVGSPLSLECTVEGTSNPNLYWYRQAAGRGLQLLFYSVGIGQISSEVPQNLSASRPQDRQFILSSKKLLLSDSGFYLCAWRAGQTTEAFFGQGTRLTVV.

The chain has TRBV9 and TRBJ2-2, with a tentative D call TRBD1 (5 bases). CDR1 is SGDLS, CDR2 YYNGEE, per germline. This CDR3 is 15 amino acids long. V was clipped by 0 bases and J by 0 bases, with 6 bases between them. The CDR3 sequence is CASSVEGANTGELFF. The CDR3 DNA follows: TGTGCCAGCAGCGTAGAAGGGGCGAACACCGGGGAGCTGTTTTTT.

This chain connects TRBV28 to TRBJ2-7, with 7 bases that match TRBD2. The CDR3 is 14 amino acids. Germline CDR1 reads MDHEN; CDR2 reads SYDVKM. CDR3 bases: TGTGCAACAGATGGGGGGGATCGGTCATACGAGCAGTACTTC. Amino acids: CATDGGDRSYEQYF.

This chain uses TRBV18 with TRBJ1-5; weak D call: TRBD1 (5 bases). CDR1 is KGHSH, CDR2 LQKENI, per germline. The V end lost 2 bases, the J end lost 0 bases, and 8 bases lay between the germline ends. The CDR3 has 15 residues. The CDR3 DNA follows: TGTGCCAGCTCACCAACGACAGATAGCAATCAGCCCCAGCATTTT. It translates to CASSPTTDSNQPQHF.

This chain uses TRBV18 with TRBJ1-2, with a possible D match to TRBD1 (6 bases). Trimming removed 2 bases from V and 2 bases from J, with 12 bases in between. This CDR3 spans 15 amino acids. Germline loops: CDR1 KGHSH, CDR2 LQKENI. DNA of the CDR3: TGTGCCAGCTCACCAGAACAGGGTTCAAACTATGGCTACACCTTC. Amino acids: CASSPEQGSNYGYTF.

The rearrangement uses TRBV5-4 and TRBJ1-2; 7 bases are a match to TRBD1. V lost 4 bases and J lost 4; bases outside the gene matches: 4. CDR1 SGHNT and CDR2 YYREEE come from the germline V gene (reference sequence). The CDR3 has 13 residues. The CDR3 DNA reads TGTGCCAGCAGCCTACGACAGGGCTATGGCTACACCTTC. Its translation is CASSLRQGYGYTF.

The V call is TRBV9, the J call TRBJ2-5; D remains ambiguous. The CDR3 has 14 residues. Per the germline V gene, CDR1 is SGDLS and CDR2 is YYNGEE. Between the trimmed V and J ends, which lost 2 bases and 2 bases, there was a span of 10 bases. CDR3: CASSVPDQQETQYF. The CDR3, as DNA: TGTGCCAGCAGCGTCCCGGACCAACAAGAGACCCAGTACTTC. Looking up the rest from reference TRBV9 and TRBJ2-5 gives the full variable domain: DSGVTQTPKHLITATGQRVTLRCSPRSGDLSVYWYQQSLDQGLQFLIQYYNGEERAKGNILERFSAQQFPDLHSELNLSSLELGDSALYFCASSVPDQQETQYFGPGTRLLVL.

CDR3 nucleotides: TGTGCCAGCAGCCCTACCGGACGGGGACTAGGTACGCAGTATTTT. It is translated as CASSPTGRGLGTQYF. V is TRBV28 and J is TRBJ2-3; 8 bases are a match to TRBD2. V gave up 6 bases and J gave up 8 bases; unmatched junction bases: 13. CDR3 length: 15 amino acids. CDR1 is MDHEN, CDR2 SYDVKM, per germline.

CDR3 protein: CASSQEGLAGDTGELFF. The CDR3, as DNA: TGCGCCAGCAGCCAAGAGGGACTAGCCGGGGACACCGGGGAGCTGTTTTTT. The chain has TRBV4-1 and TRBJ2-2, with 9 bases matching TRBD2. V lost 0 bases and J lost 3; bases outside the gene matches: 5. This CDR3 region has 17 residues. Germline-derived CDR1 and CDR2 are MGHRA and YSYEKL.

This clone was detected a few times. The chain recombines TRBV5-1 with TRBJ1-1; TRBD1 might be the D (5 bases). V lost 4 bases to trimming and J lost 1 base, with 14 bases between them. This CDR3 is built from 15 residues. Germline lookup yields CDR1 SGHRS and CDR2 YFSETQ. CDR3 region: CASSNPGRTNTEAFF. The CDR3 nucleotides read TGCGCCAGCAGCAATCCGGGGCGGACGAACACTGAAGCTTTCTTT.

The chain employs TRBV7-3 and TRBJ2-1, with TRBD2 matching over 12 bases. The CDR3 contains 21 residues. Germline trimming cut 5 bases from V and 0 bases from J; bases unmatched to any gene: 17. The germline V gene has CDR1 SGHTA and CDR2 FQGTGA. CDR3 coding DNA: TGTGCCAGCAGCATAAACCCGGGACTAGCGGGTAAAGCTAGCTCCTACAATGAGCAGTTCTTC. Its translation is CASSINPGLAGKASSYNEQFF.

The chain links TRBV5-6 to TRBJ1-4; TRBD1 matches 9 bases. Germline V gene sequence: CDR1 SGHDT, CDR2 YYEEEE. This CDR3 comprises 16 residues. The V and J ends lost 4 bases and 0 bases, in that order; junction bases with no gene match: 4. CDR3 region: CASSPDRGSTNEKLFF. The CDR3 region has the DNA TGTGCCAGCAGCCCAGACAGGGGGTCAACTAATGAAAAACTGTTTTTT.

The V call is TRBV5-4, the J call TRBJ2-7; 11 bases fit TRBD2. Germline assignment: CDR1 SGHNT and CDR2 YYREEE (reference sequence). This CDR3 region has 14 residues. The trim removed 2 bases at V and 9 bases at J, leaving 7 bases unmatched. The CDR3 is CASSFELAGAGQYF. CDR3 nucleotides: TGTGCCAGCAGCTTTGAACTAGCGGGAGCAGGGCAGTACTTC.

In this sample, this clone turned up once. The chain employs TRBV5-4 and TRBJ2-3; TRBD1 is a possible D gene (5 bases). CDR1 SGHNT and CDR2 YYREEE come from the germline V gene (reference sequence). V was clipped by 1 base and J by 5 bases, with 8 bases between them. This CDR3 is built from 13 residues. CDR3 coding DNA: TGTGCCAGCAGCTTGCAGGGTGGAGATACGCAGTATTTT. It encodes CASSLQGGDTQYF.

This rearrangement joins TRBV28 to TRBJ2-1; perhaps D is TRBD1 or TRBD2 (5 bases each). This CDR3 has 14 residues. V was pared by 3 bases and J by 7 bases, with 13 bases between. The germline gives CDR1 MDHEN, CDR2 SYDVKM. CDR3 region: CASSFPPGRNEQFF. The DNA of the CDR3 is TGTGCCAGCAGTTTCCCCCCGGGGCGGAATGAGCAGTTCTTC.

The V and J genes are TRBV19 and TRBJ2-5, with a possible D match to TRBD1 (7 bases). This CDR3 contains 15 residues. Germline V gene sequence: CDR1 LNHDA, CDR2 SQIVND (reference sequence). V was clipped by 10 bases and J by 3 bases, with 21 bases between them. Here the CDR3 DNA reads TGTGCCACATTAAAGGAGGGGGCGTTTGAAGAGACCCAGTACTTC. As protein: CATLKEGAFEETQYF.

V and J are TRBV5-4 and TRBJ1-3; no definite D call. Per germline, CDR1 SGHNT and CDR2 YYREEE (reference sequence). This CDR3 comprises 15 residues. Trimming removed 0 bases at V and 0 bases at J, with 7 bases between. CDR3 DNA sequence: TGTGCCAGCAGCTTGGACAGATTCTCTGGAAACACCATATATTTT. Its protein product is CASSLDRFSGNTIYF. Looking up the rest from reference TRBV5-4 and TRBJ1-3 gives the full variable domain: ETGVTQSPTHLIKTRGQQVTLRCSSQSGHNTVSWYQQALGQGPQFIFQYYREEENGRGNFPPRFSGLQFPNYSSELNVNALELDDSALYLCASSLDRFSGNTIYFGEGSWLTVV.

This sequence joins TRBV14 and TRBJ2-2; 9 nucleotides match TRBD2. The CDR3 is 15 residues long. CDR1 and CDR2 (germline): SGHDN, FVKESK. V lost 4 bases and J lost 4; bases outside the gene matches: 4. The CDR3, as DNA: TGTGCCAGCAGCCGGAGGGGACTAGCCACCGGGGAGCTGTTTTTT. It codes for CASSRRGLATGELFF.

The chain combines TRBV6-6 with TRBJ1-1, with a weak D call TRBD1 (5 bases). The CDR3 totals 12 residues. The V and J ends lost 4 bases and 5 bases respectively, with 8 bases between them. Germline assignment: CDR1 MNHNY and CDR2 SVGAGI (reference sequence). The CDR3 spells CASSLRGTEAFF. CDR3 coding DNA: TGTGCCAGCAGTTTGAGGGGTACTGAAGCTTTCTTT.

Comments on this clone: Other DNA sequences in this specimen translate into the identical CDR3. The gene calls are TRBV27 and TRBJ2-5, with D hard to call. Germline V CDR1 and CDR2: MNHEY, SMNVEV (reference sequence). CDR3 length equals 12 residues. Deletions cut 5 bases from V and 5 bases from J, with 9 bases between. For the CDR3, the DNA is TGTGCCAGCAGTCCCATTGGGGAGACCCAGTACTTC. It translates to CASSPIGETQYF.

This clone was observed a single time. This rearrangement joins TRBV18 to TRBJ2-7; D is perhaps TRBD1 (5 bases). CDR3 length equals 13 residues. Germline lookup yields CDR1 KGHSH and CDR2 LQKENI. V lost 1 base to trimming and J lost 2 bases, with 6 bases between them. This chain's CDR3 is CASSPQGPYEQYF. CDR3 in DNA: TGTGCCAGCTCACCACAGGGGCCCTACGAGCAGTACTTC. The variable domain in full, completed from reference TRBV18 and TRBJ2-7, reads NAGVMQNPRHLVRRRGQEARLRCSPMKGHSHVYWYRQLPEEGLKFMVYLQKENIIDESGMPKERFSAEFPKEGPSILRIQQVVRGDSAAYFCASSPQGPYEQYFGPGTRLTVT.

The CDR3 nucleotides are TGTGCCAGCAGCCAAGATAGTTGGCTAGTCGGGGGGCTCTCCTACGAGCAGTACTTC. It encodes CASSQDSWLVGGLSYEQYF. V and J are TRBV4-2 and TRBJ2-7; a possible D gene is TRBD2 (7 bases). Trimming left V 0 bases short and J 0 bases short, with 21 bases between. There are 19 residues in the CDR3. Germline V gives CDR1 LGHNA, CDR2 YNFKEQ.

The rearrangement links TRBV6-1 to TRBJ1-5; D uncertain. Germline assignment: CDR1 MNHNS and CDR2 SASEGT. V was trimmed by 7 bases and J by 6 bases, leaving 13 bases between them. The length of the CDR3 is 13 residues. The CDR3 DNA is TGTGCCAGCACCGATCGGGGATCTCAGCCCCAGCATTTT. This encodes CASTDRGSQPQHF.

CDR3 nucleotide sequence: TGCGCCAGCAGCTTGCCCCTAGCGGGAGCCCGGGGATACGAGCAGTACTTC. Translated: CASSLPLAGARGYEQYF. V usage is TRBV5-1 and J usage is TRBJ2-7, with 10 bases matching TRBD2. This CDR3 spans 17 amino acids. Trimming cost V 1 base and J 4 bases; bases outside gene matches: 11. Germline V gene data show CDR1 as SGHRS and CDR2 as YFSETQ.

The chain employs TRBV7-2 and TRBJ2-1; TRBD2 matches at 9 bases. The germline CDR1 and CDR2 sequences are SGHTA and FQGNSA. The CDR3 is made up of 15 amino acids. V was clipped by 1 base and J by 4 bases; unmatched bases: 2. The CDR3 nucleotides read TGTGCCAGCAGCTTAGAACTAGCGGGTTACAATGAGCAGTTCTTC. Protein sequence: CASSLELAGYNEQFF.

The chain has TRBV7-2 and TRBJ2-5, with D possibly TRBD1 on 6 matching bases. CDR1 SGHTA and CDR2 FQGNSA come from the germline V gene. V was trimmed by 4 bases and J by 0 bases, leaving 12 bases between them. The CDR3 has 15 residues. The CDR3 region has the DNA TGTGCCAGCAGCTCCTGGACAGCGTACCAAGAGACCCAGTACTTC. Translation: CASSSWTAYQETQYF.